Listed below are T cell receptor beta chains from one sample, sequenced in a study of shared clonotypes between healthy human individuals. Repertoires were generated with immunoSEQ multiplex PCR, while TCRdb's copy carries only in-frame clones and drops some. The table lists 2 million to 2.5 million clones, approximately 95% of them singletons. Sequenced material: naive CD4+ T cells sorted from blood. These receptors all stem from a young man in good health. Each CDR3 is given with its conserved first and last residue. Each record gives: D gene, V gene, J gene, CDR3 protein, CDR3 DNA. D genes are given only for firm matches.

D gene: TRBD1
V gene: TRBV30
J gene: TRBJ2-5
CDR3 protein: CAWSIRTGSQETQYF
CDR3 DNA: TGTGCCTGGAGTATTAGGACAGGCTCCCAAGAGACCCAGTACTTC

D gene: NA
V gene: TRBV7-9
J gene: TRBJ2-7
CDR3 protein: CASSLAHYEQYF
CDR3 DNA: TGTGCCAGCAGCCTAGCTCACTACGAGCAGTACTTC

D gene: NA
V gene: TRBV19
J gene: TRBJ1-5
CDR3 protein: CASKRDGNQPQHF
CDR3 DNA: TGTGCCAGTAAAAGAGACGGGAATCAGCCCCAGCATTTT

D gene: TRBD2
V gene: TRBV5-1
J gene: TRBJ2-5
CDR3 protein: CASSLGLAANSYQETQYF
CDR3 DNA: TGCGCCAGCAGCTTGGGCCTAGCGGCTAACTCGTACCAAGAGACCCAGTACTTC

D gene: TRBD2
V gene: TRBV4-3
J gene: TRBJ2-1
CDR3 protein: CASSPTGTSGTGEQFF
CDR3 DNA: TGCGCCAGCAGCCCCACCGGGACTAGCGGGACCGGTGAGCAGTTCTTC

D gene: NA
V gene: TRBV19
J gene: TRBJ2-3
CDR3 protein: CASTRGKADTQYF
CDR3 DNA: TGTGCCAGTACACGGGGGAAAGCAGATACGCAGTATTTT

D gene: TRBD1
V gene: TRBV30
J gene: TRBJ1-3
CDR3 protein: CAWSFRGTTGNTIYF
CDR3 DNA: TGTGCCTGGAGTTTCAGGGGGACCACTGGAAACACCATATATTTT

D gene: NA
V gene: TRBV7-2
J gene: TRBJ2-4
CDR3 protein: CASSPEPHIQYF
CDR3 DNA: TGTGCCAGCAGCCCCGAACCCCACATTCAGTACTTC

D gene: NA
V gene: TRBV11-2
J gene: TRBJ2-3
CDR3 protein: CASSLWGGLSTDTQYF
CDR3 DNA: TGTGCCAGCAGCTTATGGGGGGGCCTTAGCACAGATACGCAGTATTTT

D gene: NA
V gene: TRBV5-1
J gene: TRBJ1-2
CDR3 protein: CASSLGGLGYGYTF
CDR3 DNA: TGCGCCAGCAGCCTAGGGGGGTTAGGTTATGGCTACACCTTC

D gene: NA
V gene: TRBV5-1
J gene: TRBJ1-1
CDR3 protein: CASSTTGFTEAFF
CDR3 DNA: TGCGCCAGCAGCACAACAGGGTTCACTGAAGCTTTCTTT

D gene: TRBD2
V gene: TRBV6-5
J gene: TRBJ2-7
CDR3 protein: CASSSLGGESLYEQYF
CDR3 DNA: TGTGCCAGCAGTTCACTCGGGGGGGAGAGCCTCTACGAGCAGTACTTC

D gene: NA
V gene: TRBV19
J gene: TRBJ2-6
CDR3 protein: CASGTIVLRGANVLTF
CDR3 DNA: TGTGCCAGCGGGACGATAGTCCTTCGGGGGGCCAACGTCCTGACTTTC

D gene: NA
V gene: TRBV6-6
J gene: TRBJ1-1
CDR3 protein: CASSYTQGDWTEAFF
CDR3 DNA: TGTGCCAGCAGTTACACGCAGGGAGATTGGACTGAAGCTTTCTTT

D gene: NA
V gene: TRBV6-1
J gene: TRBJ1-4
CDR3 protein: CASLSPNEKLFF
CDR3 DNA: TGTGCCAGCCTCTCCCCTAATGAAAAACTGTTTTTT

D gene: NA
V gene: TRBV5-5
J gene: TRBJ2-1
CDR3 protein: CASSLEGVWYNEQFF
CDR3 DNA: TGTGCCAGCAGCTTGGAGGGGGTGTGGTACAATGAGCAGTTCTTC

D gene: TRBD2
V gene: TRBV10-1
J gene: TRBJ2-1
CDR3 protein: CASSVLAGEQFF
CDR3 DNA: TGCGCCAGCAGTGTCCTAGCGGGAGAGCAGTTCTTC

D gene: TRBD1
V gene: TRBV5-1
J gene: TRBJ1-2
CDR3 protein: CASSLEANRGVVTYGYTF
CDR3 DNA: TGCGCCAGCAGCTTGGAAGCGAACAGGGGGGTCGTGACATATGGCTACACCTTC

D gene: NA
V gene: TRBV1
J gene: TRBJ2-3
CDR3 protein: CTSSQVVEGTDTQYF
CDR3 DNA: TGCACCAGCAGCCAAGTAGTGGAGGGGACAGATACGCAGTATTTT

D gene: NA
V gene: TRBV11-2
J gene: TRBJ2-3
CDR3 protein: CASSLQITSTDTQYF
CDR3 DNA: TGTGCCAGCAGCTTACAGATTACCAGCACAGATACGCAGTATTTT

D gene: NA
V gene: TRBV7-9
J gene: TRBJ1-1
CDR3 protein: CASSPKTGLNTEAFF
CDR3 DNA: TGTGCCAGCAGCCCAAAGACAGGCTTGAACACTGAAGCTTTCTTT

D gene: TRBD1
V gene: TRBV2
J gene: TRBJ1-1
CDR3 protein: CACLRPGTVNTEAFF
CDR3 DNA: TGTGCCTGTTTAAGACCCGGGACAGTGAACACTGAAGCTTTCTTT

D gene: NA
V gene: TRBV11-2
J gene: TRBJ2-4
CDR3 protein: CASSLQLAKNIQYF
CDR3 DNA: TGTGCCAGCAGCCTACAGCTAGCCAAAAACATTCAGTACTTC

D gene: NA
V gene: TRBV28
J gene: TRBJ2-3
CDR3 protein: CASSPNPRGTDTQYF
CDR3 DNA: TGTGCCAGCAGTCCAAACCCCAGGGGCACAGATACGCAGTATTTT

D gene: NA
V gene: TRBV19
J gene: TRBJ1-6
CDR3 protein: CASSTGTGVGSPLHF
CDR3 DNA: TGTGCCAGTAGTACTGGGACCGGTGTCGGTTCACCCCTCCACTTT

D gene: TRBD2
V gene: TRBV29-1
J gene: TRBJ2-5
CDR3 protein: CSKRGATGETQYF
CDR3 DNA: TGCAGTAAGCGGGGGGCTACCGGGGAGACCCAGTACTTC

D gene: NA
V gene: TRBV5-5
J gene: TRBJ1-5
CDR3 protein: CASSFTGTGNQPQHF
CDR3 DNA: TGTGCCAGCAGCTTCACCGGGACCGGCAATCAGCCCCAGCATTTT